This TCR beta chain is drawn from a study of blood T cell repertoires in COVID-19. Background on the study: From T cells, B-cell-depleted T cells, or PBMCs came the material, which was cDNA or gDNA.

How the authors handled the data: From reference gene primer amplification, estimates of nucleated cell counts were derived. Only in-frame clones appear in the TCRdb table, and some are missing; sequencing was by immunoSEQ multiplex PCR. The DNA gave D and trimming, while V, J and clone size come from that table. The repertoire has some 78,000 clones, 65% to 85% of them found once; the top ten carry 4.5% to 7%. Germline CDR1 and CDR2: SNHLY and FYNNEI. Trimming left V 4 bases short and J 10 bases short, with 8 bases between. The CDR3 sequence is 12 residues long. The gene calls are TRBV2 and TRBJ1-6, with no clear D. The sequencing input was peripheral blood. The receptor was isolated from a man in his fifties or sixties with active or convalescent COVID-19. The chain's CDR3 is CASSAMGSPLHF. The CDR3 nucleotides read TGTGCCAGCAGTGCGATGGGCTCACCCCTCCACTTT.